The 25 T cell receptor beta chains listed next were all sequenced from one sample in a study of pediatric ulcerative colitis. Only in-frame clones appear in the TCRdb table, and some are missing; sequencing was by immunoSEQ multiplex PCR. The table lists about 20,000 clones, 70% to 80% of them singletons. One to two pinch biopsies were taken from the rectum during colonoscopy. The sequencing sample was made of gut tissue. The receptors derive from a boy aged 5-17 years with moderate ulcerative colitis.

The CDR3 loop reads CASGGGDLTGELFF. The DNA of the CDR3 is TGTGCCAGCGGGGGAGGGGACCTCACCGGGGAGCTGTTTTTT. The chain joins TRBV11-1 to TRBJ2-2; 7 bases align to TRBD2. After removal of 8 bases from V and 4 bases from J, the junction contained 7 bases not matched to a gene. The V gene's germline CDR1 is SGHAT and CDR2 FQDESV (reference sequence). CDR3 length: 14 amino acids. The full variable domain, in which reference TRBV11-1 and TRBJ2-2 provide the parts outside the CDR3, is EAEVAQSPRYKITEKSQAVAFWCDPISGHATLYWYRQILGQGPELLVQFQDESVVDDSQLPKDRFSAERLKGVDSTLKIQPAELGDSAMYLCASGGGDLTGELFFGEGSRLTVL.

This chain links TRBV7-9 with TRBJ1-4, with D possibly TRBD1 on 5 matching bases. In germline, CDR1 is SEHNR, CDR2 FQNEAQ (reference sequence). V lost 6 bases, J lost 5 bases, and 19 bases lay in between. The CDR3 consists of 16 residues. Written as DNA, the CDR3 is TGTGCCAGCAGACGGGGCTCGAGCCTTAAAAATGAAAAACTGTTTTTT. Translation gives CASRRGSSLKNEKLFF.

The gene calls are TRBV5-1 and TRBJ2-7, with a possible D match to TRBD1 (6 bases). The CDR3 covers 17 residues. The germline CDR1 and CDR2 sequences are SGHRS and YFSETQ. V was shortened by 0 bases and J by 0 bases, with 16 bases between the two germline ends. CDR3 nucleotide sequence: TGCGCCAGCAGCTTGGGTCGAACCGGACAGACCTCCTACGAGCAGTACTTC. This codes for CASSLGRTGQTSYEQYF.

A note on this clone: Relative to the germline gene, one junction end is altered; a read error may explain this. The chain uses TRBV27 and TRBJ1-2; no clear D gene. The CDR3 extends over 15 amino acids. The germline V gene has CDR1 MNHEY and CDR2 SMNVEV (reference sequence). The CDR3 region has the DNA TGTGCCAGCAGGTTATCGACCGGAGTCAACTATGGCTACACCTTC. It encodes CASRLSTGVNYGYTF.

CDR3 nucleotide sequence: TGTGCCAGGCTAACGCCGGGACGGCTCTGGACCCAGTACTTC. This gives the protein CARLTPGRLWTQYF. The J gene is TRBJ2-5, the V gene TRBV6-4; tentatively, D is TRBD1 or TRBD2 (5 bases each). The CDR3 runs 14 residues. CDR1 and CDR2 from the germline V gene are MRHNA and SNTAGT. The germline V and J ends were trimmed by 9 bases and 7 bases, with 21 bases remaining between them.

This clone has only one observation. This sequence joins TRBV29-1 and TRBJ2-1; possible D gene TRBD1, 6 bases. The V and J ends lost 7 bases and 4 bases respectively, with 20 bases between them. The CDR3 has 15 residues. CDR1 and CDR2 (germline): SQVTM, ANQGSEA. CDR3 amino acids: CSGGFGGGRYNEQFF. In nucleotides, the CDR3 is TGCAGCGGGGGTTTTGGTGGGGGCCGGTACAATGAGCAGTTCTTC.

The rearrangement joins TRBV2 to TRBJ1-3; tentatively, D is TRBD1 (6 bases). Looked up from germline, CDR1 is SNHLY and CDR2 is FYNNEI. Deletions cut 5 bases from V and 3 bases from J, with 20 bases between. There are 17 residues in the CDR3. CDR3 DNA: TGTGCCAGCAGTTACAGCGTGCAGGGGAGTATTGGAAACACCATATATTTT. It encodes CASSYSVQGSIGNTIYF.

The rearrangement uses TRBV6-5 and TRBJ2-7, with D tentatively TRBD1 (6 bases). This CDR3 is built from 14 residues. Between the trimmed V and J ends, which lost 5 bases and 5 bases, there was a span of 16 bases. CDR1 is MNHEY and CDR2 is SVGAGI in the germline V gene. Written as DNA, the CDR3 is TGTGCCAGCAGTCCATCATACAGGGTTGACGAGCAGTACTTC. Translating gives CASSPSYRVDEQYF.

The V and J genes are TRBV7-9 and TRBJ2-7; no clear D gene. Germline assignment: CDR1 SEHNR and CDR2 FQNEAQ (reference sequence). Deletions cut 6 bases from V and 3 bases from J, with 12 bases between. The CDR3 is made up of 13 amino acids. CDR3 in amino acids: CASRLIEYYEQYF. The CDR3 nucleotides read TGTGCCAGCAGGCTAATCGAGTACTACGAGCAGTACTTC.

This clone was seen only once. The rearrangement uses TRBV20-1 and TRBJ1-2; D perhaps matches TRBD1 (5 bases). This CDR3 has 10 residues. Between the trimmed V and J ends, which lost 7 bases and 8 bases, there was a span of 11 bases. The germline V gene encodes CDR1 DFQATT and CDR2 SNEGSKA (reference sequence). This CDR3 reads CSVETVGYTF. The CDR3 nucleotides read TGCAGTGTCGAGACAGTCGGCTACACCTTC.

V and J are TRBV6-4 and TRBJ2-2; TRBD2 aligns across 9 bases. Germline CDR1 MRHNA, CDR2 SNTAGT. This CDR3 has 15 amino acids. Trimming removed 0 bases from V and 5 bases from J; junction bases left unmatched: 1. CDR3 DNA: TGTGCCAGCAGTGACTCAGCGGGAGGTACCGGGGAGCTGTTTTTT. Protein: CASSDSAGGTGELFF.

Written as DNA, the CDR3 is TGCGCCAGCAGCCAAGGGATGGGCGGCTCCACAGATACGCAGTATTTT. It translates to CASSQGMGGSTDTQYF. The chain is built from TRBV4-1 and TRBJ2-3, with no clear D. Looked up from germline, CDR1 is MGHRA and CDR2 is YSYEKL. The CDR3 length is 16 residues. Trimming took 1 base from V and 2 from J, leaving 13 bases between them.

The rearrangement joins TRBV5-1 to TRBJ2-2; D gene uncertain. There are 15 residues in the CDR3. The V gene lost 1 base and the J gene lost 1 base, with 8 bases spanning the gap. In germline, CDR1 is SGHRS, CDR2 YFSETQ. CDR3 in amino acids: CASSLPSLNTGELFF. The CDR3 bases are TGCGCCAGCAGCTTGCCCAGTCTGAACACCGGGGAGCTGTTTTTT.

The V call is TRBV27, the J call TRBJ2-1; 13 bases map to TRBD2. V was pared by 5 bases and J by 8 bases, with 12 bases of the junction left unmatched. The CDR3 consists of 17 residues. Germline V CDR1 and CDR2: MNHEY, SMNVEV (reference sequence). Written as DNA, the CDR3 is TGTGCCAGCAGTCGGACTAGCGGGAGTAAGGGGATTTATGAGCAGTTCTTC. This gives the protein CASSRTSGSKGIYEQFF.

The V and J genes are TRBV10-3 and TRBJ2-5; 8 positions agree with TRBD2. The CDR3 consists of 18 residues. CDR1 and CDR2 (germline): ENHRY, SYGVKD. Trimming at V came to 0 bases and at J to 2 bases, leaving 11 bases not matched to a gene. The CDR3 here is CAISESPGWAGGQETQYF. The CDR3 DNA reads as TGTGCCATCAGTGAGTCCCCCGGTTGGGCGGGAGGACAAGAGACCCAGTACTTC.

The V and J genes are TRBV29-1 and TRBJ1-2; D is possibly TRBD1 (5 bases). The CDR3 spans 11 residues. V was pared by 2 bases and J by 10 bases, with 11 bases between. CDR1 SQVTM and CDR2 ANQGSEA come from the germline V gene. The CDR3 is CSVESGDHYTF. The CDR3 DNA reads as TGCAGCGTTGAATCGGGGGATCACTACACCTTC.

The chain combines TRBV5-4 with TRBJ2-1; D possibly corresponds to TRBD2 (7 bases). Deletions cut 1 base from V and 9 bases from J, with 11 bases between. CDR3 length: 13 amino acids. Per the germline V gene, CDR1 is SGHNT and CDR2 is YYREEE (reference sequence). The CDR3 DNA reads as TGTGCCAGCAGCTTGTCGGGGGGCGGTGAGCAGTTCTTC. It encodes CASSLSGGGEQFF. Variable domain in full (rest from reference TRBV5-4 and TRBJ2-1): ETGVTQSPTHLIKTRGQQVTLRCSSQSGHNTVSWYQQALGQGPQFIFQYYREEENGRGNFPPRFSGLQFPNYSSELNVNALELDDSALYLCASSLSGGGEQFFGPGTRLTVL.

In its sample, this clone was seen a few times. The chain uses TRBV5-1 and TRBJ1-5, with TRBD1 matching 7 bases. The length of the CDR3 is 14 residues. After removal of 0 bases from V and 7 bases from J, the junction contained 4 bases not matched to a gene. Per germline, CDR1 SGHRS and CDR2 YFSETQ. In nucleotides, the CDR3 is TGCGCCAGCAGCTTGGGACAGGGCACCCAGCCCCAGCATTTT. This sequence encodes CASSLGQGTQPQHF.

The J gene is TRBJ1-5, the V gene TRBV4-1; D might be TRBD1 (5 bases). The V end was cut by 0 bases, the J end by 1 base, with 13 bases between. Germline V lookup: CDR1 MGHRA, CDR2 YSYEKL. There are 17 residues in the CDR3. CDR3 residues: CASSQELGGTSNQPQHF. The CDR3 region has the DNA TGCGCCAGCAGCCAAGAGCTGGGGGGAACAAGCAATCAGCCCCAGCATTTT.

This rearrangement joins TRBV4-2 to TRBJ1-5, with 7 bases matching TRBD1. J lost 9 bases, V lost 0 bases, and 8 bases had no gene match. CDR1 is LGHNA and CDR2 is YNFKEQ in the germline V gene. This CDR3 region has 15 residues. In DNA form, the CDR3 reads TGTGCCAGCAGCCAAGAGGGGGACAGCGTTCGGCCCCAGCATTTT. Protein: CASSQEGDSVRPQHF.

J is TRBJ1-5 and V is TRBV6-4; tentatively, D is TRBD1 (5 bases). The CDR3 consists of 15 residues. V was cut by 3 bases and J by 1 base, with 10 bases left in between. The germline V gene encodes CDR1 MRHNA and CDR2 SNTAGT. The CDR3, as DNA: TGTGCCAGCAGTGAGGGGGACGGGAGCAATCAGCCCCAGCATTTT. Protein: CASSEGDGSNQPQHF.

The rearrangement joins TRBV9 to TRBJ2-3; 7 nucleotides match TRBD2. With 4 bases clipped from V and 4 bases from J, the junction kept 9 bases outside the gene matches. Germline V gene lookup returns CDR1 SGDLS and CDR2 YYNGEE. The CDR3 totals 15 residues. CDR3 in DNA: TGTGCCAGCAGCCCTATCGGGGGGTCCTCAGATACGCAGTATTTT. It translates to CASSPIGGSSDTQYF.

This sequence joins TRBV11-2 and TRBJ1-6; 8 bases line up with TRBD1. The CDR3 is 16 residues long. J lost 5 bases, V lost 3 bases, and 6 bases had no gene match. CDR1 SGHAT and CDR2 FQNNGV come from the germline V gene. In nucleotides, the CDR3 is TGTGCCAGCAGCTTCGGAACAGGGGGAGATAATTCACCCCTCCACTTT. Encoded protein: CASSFGTGGDNSPLHF.

The rearrangement joins TRBV7-9 to TRBJ1-5, with a possible D match to TRBD1 (5 bases). The germline V gene has CDR1 SEHNR and CDR2 FQNEAQ (reference sequence). V lost 4 bases and J 4 bases, leaving 14 bases between the germline ends. The CDR3 is 15 amino acids. As DNA, the CDR3 is TGTGCCAGCAGCTCCGGTGGGACGAGTAATCAGCCCCAGCATTTT. Its translation is CASSSGGTSNQPQHF. The full variable domain, in which reference TRBV7-9 and TRBJ1-5 provide the parts outside the CDR3, is DTGVSQNPRHKITKRGQNVTFRCDPISEHNRLYWYRQTLGQGPEFLTYFQNEAQLEKSRLLSDRFSAERPKGSFSTLEIQRTEQGDSAMYLCASSSGGTSNQPQHFGDGTRLSIL.

The chain recombines TRBV19 with TRBJ2-7, with D hard to call. This CDR3 has 12 amino acids. Germline CDR1 and CDR2: LNHDA and SQIVND (reference sequence). Trimming shortened V by 3 bases and J by 5 bases, and 8 bases separated the two germline ends. CDR3 nucleotide sequence: TGTGCCAGTAGTATCGTTAACCACGAGCAGTACTTC. Translating it yields CASSIVNHEQYF.